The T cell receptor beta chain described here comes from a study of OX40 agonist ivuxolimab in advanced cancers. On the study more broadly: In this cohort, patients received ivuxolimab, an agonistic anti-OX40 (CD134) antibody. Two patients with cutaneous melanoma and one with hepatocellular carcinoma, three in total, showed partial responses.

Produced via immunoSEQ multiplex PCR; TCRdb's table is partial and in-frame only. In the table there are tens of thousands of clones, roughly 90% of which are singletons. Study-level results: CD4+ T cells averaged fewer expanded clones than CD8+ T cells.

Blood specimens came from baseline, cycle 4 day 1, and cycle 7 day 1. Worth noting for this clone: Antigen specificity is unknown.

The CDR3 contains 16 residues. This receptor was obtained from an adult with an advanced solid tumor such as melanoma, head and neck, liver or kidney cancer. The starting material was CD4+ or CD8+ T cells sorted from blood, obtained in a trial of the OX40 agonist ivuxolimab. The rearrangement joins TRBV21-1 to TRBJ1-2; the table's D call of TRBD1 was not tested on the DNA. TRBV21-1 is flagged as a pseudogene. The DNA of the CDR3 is TGTGCCAGCAACCCACAATACAGGTTTCTAGGCTATGGCTACACCTTC. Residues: CASNPQYRFLGYGYTF.